Below, 9 T cell receptor beta chains from the same sample are listed, as sequenced in a study of regulatory T cells in long-lasting Graves disease. Combining iRepertoire HTBI primers with Arm-PCR of CDR3 regions, the authors built TCR beta libraries. TCRdb reprocessed the multiplex PCR reads with MiXCR, giving one entry per CDR3 protein. The repertoire holds roughly 500,000 distinct CDR3 sequences, with roughly 20% as singletons. Time point specified: persistent/refractory GD, antithyroid drugs over 5 years with positive TRAb. PBMCs provided the RNA from which the TCR library was made. This specimen consisted of peripheral blood mononuclear cells (PBMCs), obtained when the disease was refractory, from a patient treated with antithyroid drugs. These receptors came from a female donor with Graves disease.

This clonotype was found many times. The J gene is TRBJ2-7, the V gene TRBV7-6; the match to TRBD1 covers 8 bases. Germline values: CDR1 SGHVS, CDR2 FNYEAQ. The CDR3 totals 16 residues. The ends lost 4 bases at V and 2 bases at J; junction bases unmatched: 10. The CDR3 is CASSWDRDRRTYEQYF. The CDR3 region has the DNA TGTGCCAGCAGCTGGGACCGGGACAGGAGAACCTACGAGCAGTACTTC.

This clonotype occurred many times. The J gene is TRBJ1-1, the V gene TRBV29-1; D unclear. V shed 5 bases and J shed 4 bases, with 14 bases lying between them. The CDR3 is 13 amino acids. Germline V CDR1 and CDR2: SQVTM, ANQGSEA. The CDR3 protein is CSVQKEVLTEAFF. The CDR3 DNA reads TGCAGCGTTCAGAAGGAGGTACTCACTGAAGCTTTCTTT.

This clonotype was recorded many times. The chain couples TRBV20-1 to TRBJ2-7; D is unresolved. The CDR3 has 10 amino acids. Looked up from germline, CDR1 is DFQATT and CDR2 is SNEGSKA (reference sequence). CDR3 coding DNA: TGCAGGGTTGGGGCCTACGAGCAGTACTTC. Encoded protein: CRVGAYEQYF.

The V and J genes are TRBV20-1 and TRBJ2-2, with D tentatively TRBD1 (5 bases). Trimming stripped 0 bases from V and 1 base from J, with 12 bases between. CDR3 length equals 16 residues. Germline CDR1 reads DFQATT; CDR2 reads SNEGSKA (reference sequence). CDR3 DNA: TGCAGTGCTAGAGATGGCGGCCAGGGGAACACCGGGGAGCTGTTTTTT. Amino acids: CSARDGGQGNTGELFF.

The CDR3 nucleotides read TGTGCCAGCAGCCCGGGACTCCTAAAGGGGGATGAGCAGTTCTTC. Protein sequence: CASSPGLLKGDEQFF. The chain is built from TRBV5-5 and TRBJ2-1; D possibly matches TRBD1 or TRBD2 (6 bases each). V gave up 4 bases and J gave up 8 bases, with 19 bases separating them. Germline lookup yields CDR1 SGHKS and CDR2 YYEKEE (reference sequence). This CDR3 spans 15 amino acids.

The rearrangement links TRBV2 to TRBJ2-3, with D perhaps matching TRBD2 (6 bases). Germline lookup yields CDR1 SNHLY and CDR2 FYNNEI. There are 12 residues in the CDR3. Trimming pared 5 bases from V and 5 bases from J, leaving 8 bases between. The CDR3 DNA follows: TGTGCCAGCAGTTGGGAGGAAGATACGCAGTATTTT. This codes for CASSWEEDTQYF.

This clonotype showed up many times. The chain combines TRBV12-3 or TRBV12-4 with TRBJ1-1; a weak D match, TRBD1 (5 bases). This CDR3 is 16 amino acids long. Trimming pared 3 bases from V and 2 bases from J, leaving 16 bases between. The CDR3 nucleotides are TGTGCCAGCAGTTTTTCCGTGACAGAGCTTAACACTGAAGCTTTCTTT. It codes for CASSFSVTELNTEAFF.

The chain couples TRBV28 to TRBJ2-1; D might be TRBD1 (6 bases). Deletions cut 4 bases from V and 0 bases from J, with 10 bases between. The CDR3 runs to 15 residues. Germline V lookup: CDR1 MDHEN, CDR2 SYDVKM. The CDR3: CASSSVGGSYNEQFF. The CDR3 DNA sequence: TGTGCCAGCAGTTCCGTAGGGGGCTCCTACAATGAGCAGTTCTTC.

V gene TRBV5-8 combines with J gene TRBJ1-2; D is ambiguous. Germline lookup yields CDR1 SGHTS and CDR2 YDEGEE. V lost 4 bases to trimming and J lost 0 bases, with 13 bases between them. The CDR3 has 15 amino acids. CDR3 sequence reads: CASSVRSPANYGYTF. The CDR3 nucleotides read TGTGCCAGCAGCGTGAGGAGTCCTGCTAACTATGGCTACACCTTC.